The 2 T cell receptor beta chains given below trace back to one sample, sequenced in a study of blood T cells in healthy people across ages. With a J-beta primer mix and a sample-barcoded 5' primer, a second PCR ran roughly 6 to 12 cycles. One entry per CDR3 protein, called by TCRdb with MiXCR from the 5' RACE reads. Found here are hundreds of thousands of distinct CDR3 sequences, approximately 55% of them singletons; the top ten hold around 40%. The sample taken for sequencing was blood. Every receptor here comes from an elderly man in good health.

This clonotype was seen only once. The V gene is TRBV9, the J gene TRBJ1-2; 7 bases fit TRBD1. Germline V gene sequence: CDR1 SGDLS, CDR2 YYNGEE. After removal of 3 bases from V and 7 bases from J, the junction contained 15 bases not matched to a gene. CDR3 length equals 16 residues. The CDR3 DNA follows: TGTGCCAGCAGCGCTCCCATCACCGACAGGGTTCCTGGCTACACCTTC. Translation: CASSAPITDRVPGYTF. Supplemented by reference TRBV9 and TRBJ1-2, the full variable domain reads DSGVTQTPKHLITATGQRVTLRCSPRSGDLSVYWYQQSLDQGLQFLIQYYNGEERAKGNILERFSAQQFPDLHSELNLSSLELGDSALYFCASSAPITDRVPGYTFGSGTRLTVV.

The chain links TRBV20-1 to TRBJ2-3; 12 bases map to TRBD1. J was trimmed by 5 bases and V by 3 bases; bases with no gene match: 15. CDR3 size: 18 residues. Germline-derived CDR1 and CDR2 are DFQATT and SNEGSKA (reference sequence). CDR3 sequence: CSASRGQGALSGRDTQYF. The CDR3 DNA reads as TGCAGTGCTAGTAGGGGACAGGGGGCTTTGAGCGGACGAGATACGCAGTATTTT.